The 27 T cell receptor beta chains below were found in one sample sequenced in a study of CD8 T cells in ankylosing spondylitis. Findings of the study overall: Within ankylosing spondylitis blood, a TCR beta motif made up of seven or eight highly homologous variants appeared to be characteristic.

No cognate antigen is known for these TCRs. TCRdb reanalysed the 5' RACE reads using MiXCR and keeps one entry per CDR3 protein. Seen here are over 700,000 distinct CDR3 sequences, around 20% observed once, and the top ten hold 19%. The sequenced sample was blood, either unsorted or a sorted T cell fraction (not recorded which). These receptors originate from a male donor with ankylosing spondylitis.

The table lists this clonotype with a few counts. This chain joins TRBV27 and TRBJ2-5; D not certain. This CDR3 has 14 amino acids. V lost 3 bases and J 4 bases, leaving 12 bases between the germline ends. Germline loops: CDR1 MNHEY, CDR2 SMNVEV (reference sequence). CDR3 protein: CASSFGSRGETQYF. As DNA, the CDR3 is TGTGCCAGCAGTTTTGGCTCACGCGGAGAGACCCAGTACTTC.

This clonotype was picked up a small number of times. The chain is built from TRBV4-3 and TRBJ2-1, with 10 nucleotides matching TRBD2. The trim removed 8 bases at V and 3 bases at J, leaving 7 bases unmatched. The CDR3 sequence is 15 residues long. Looked up from germline, CDR1 is LGHNA and CDR2 is YSLEER. The CDR3 region is CASASGTSDYNEQFF. Written as DNA, the CDR3 is TGCGCCAGCGCCTCTGGGACTAGCGACTACAATGAGCAGTTCTTC.

This clonotype was seen only a few times. The chain couples TRBV7-2 to TRBJ1-1; perhaps TRBD1 as D (5 bases). Trimming shortened V by 4 bases and J by 5 bases, and 14 bases separated the two germline ends. Germline CDR1 reads SGHTA; CDR2 reads FQGNSA. CDR3 length equals 14 residues. In DNA, the CDR3 is TGTGCCAGCAGCTCCGACCCGGGGGGGACTGAAGCTTTCTTT. This codes for CASSSDPGGTEAFF.

The CDR3 sequence: CSVEGGGVAGYTF. DNA of the CDR3: TGCAGCGTTGAAGGTGGGGGAGTGGCCGGCTACACCTTC. The J gene is TRBJ1-2, the V gene TRBV29-1; a weak D match, TRBD1 (5 bases). The CDR3 has 13 residues. Germline lookup yields CDR1 SQVTM and CDR2 ANQGSEA. Trimming shortened V by 1 base and J by 8 bases, and 14 bases separated the two germline ends.

The chain combines TRBV18 with TRBJ1-5; 7 bases are a match to TRBD1. Germline assignment: CDR1 KGHSH and CDR2 LQKENI. The ends lost 5 bases at V and 0 bases at J; junction bases unmatched: 10. The length of the CDR3 is 17 residues. In DNA, the CDR3 is TGTGCCAGCTCATCAAACCGGGACAGAGATAGCAATCAGCCCCAGCATTTT. Residues: CASSSNRDRDSNQPQHF.

This clonotype came up a few times. V is TRBV28 and J is TRBJ1-6; D gene uncertain. Trimming pared 1 base from V and 2 bases from J, leaving 3 bases between. This CDR3 has 14 amino acids. CDR1 is MDHEN, CDR2 SYDVKM, per germline. In nucleotides, the CDR3 is TGTGCCAGCAGTTTATATACCTATAATTCACCCCTCCACTTT. Translating it yields CASSLYTYNSPLHF.

CDR3 loop: CASSGAGEVDEQFF. The CDR3 DNA is TGTGCCAGCAGTGGAGCGGGAGAGGTAGATGAGCAGTTCTTC. J is TRBJ2-1 and V is TRBV6-1, with 8 bases aligning to TRBD2. The CDR3 is 14 amino acids. The V gene's germline CDR1 is MNHNS and CDR2 SASEGT. V shed 4 bases and J 8 bases; nucleotides not matched to a gene: 7.

This clonotype was recorded a few times. This rearrangement joins TRBV7-2 to TRBJ1-1; unclear D gene. Trimming pared 1 base from V and 4 bases from J, leaving 10 bases between. This CDR3 has 14 amino acids. Germline V gene lookup returns CDR1 SGHTA and CDR2 FQGNSA. This CDR3 is CASSLVWASTEAFF. The CDR3 DNA follows: TGTGCCAGCAGCTTAGTGTGGGCAAGCACTGAAGCTTTCTTT.

The chain joins TRBV20-1 to TRBJ2-7; possible D gene TRBD1, 5 bases. V shed 3 bases and J shed 2 bases, with 20 bases lying between them. Germline CDR1 reads DFQATT; CDR2 reads SNEGSKA (reference sequence). The CDR3 has 16 residues. The CDR3 DNA sequence: TGCAGTGCTAGTGCTTCGATAGGGGCAATCCCCTACGAGCAGTACTTC. As protein: CSASASIGAIPYEQYF.

The table lists this clonotype with many counts. The chain combines TRBV29-1 with TRBJ1-1; D call uncertain. Germline V gene lookup returns CDR1 SQVTM and CDR2 ANQGSEA. V gave up 6 bases and J gave up 10 bases, with 12 bases separating them. The CDR3 is made up of 10 amino acids. The DNA for the CDR3 is TGCAGCGTCAAGATCGAGGTAGCTTTCTTT. It codes for CSVKIEVAFF.

The chain combines TRBV20-1 with TRBJ1-2; D remains ambiguous. V lost 0 bases and J 4 bases, leaving 9 bases between the germline ends. The CDR3 sequence is 13 residues long. Germline assignment: CDR1 DFQATT and CDR2 SNEGSKA (reference sequence). The CDR3 here is CSARDRRTYGYTF. The CDR3 DNA reads TGCAGTGCTAGAGATAGGAGGACCTATGGCTACACCTTC.

Many counts were recorded for this clonotype. The J gene is TRBJ1-1, the V gene TRBV20-1, with D unresolved. Trimming pared 6 bases from V and 1 base from J, leaving 15 bases between. Germline-derived CDR1 and CDR2 are DFQATT and SNEGSKA (reference sequence). The CDR3 contains 14 residues. The CDR3 reads CSAPIGNENTEAFF. The CDR3 region has the DNA TGCAGTGCACCGATAGGGAACGAGAACACTGAAGCTTTCTTT.

The chain couples TRBV5-4 to TRBJ1-2; possibly TRBD1 for D (5 bases). Per the germline V gene, CDR1 is SGHNT and CDR2 is YYREEE (reference sequence). This CDR3 is built from 14 residues. Trimming shortened V by 3 bases and J by 1 base, and 10 bases separated the two germline ends. CDR3 protein: CASSWSRGNYGYTF. CDR3 in DNA: TGTGCCAGCAGCTGGTCAAGGGGTAACTATGGCTACACCTTC.

The J gene is TRBJ1-1, the V gene TRBV28, with 8 bases that match TRBD1. Per the germline V gene, CDR1 is MDHEN and CDR2 is SYDVKM. Losses at the gene ends were 5 bases for V and 5 bases for J; bases not matched to a gene: 13. This CDR3 is 16 amino acids long. This CDR3 is CASSDPTRQGWTEAFF. The CDR3 coding sequence is TGTGCCAGCAGTGACCCAACCCGACAGGGGTGGACTGAAGCTTTCTTT.

DNA for the CDR3: TGTGCCGGAACGGACGGGTTCAACACTGAAGCTTTCTTT. It specifies CAGTDGFNTEAFF. The V call is TRBV12-3 or TRBV12-4, the J call TRBJ1-1; no clear D gene. The CDR3 extends over 13 amino acids. Trimming stripped 11 bases from V and 2 bases from J, with 15 bases between.

The chain links TRBV20-1 to TRBJ2-7, with 11 bases lining up with TRBD2. The CDR3 runs to 15 residues. Trimming removed 1 base from V and 5 bases from J; junction bases left unmatched: 7. The germline V gene has CDR1 DFQATT and CDR2 SNEGSKA (reference sequence). The CDR3 sequence is CSARVLAGGPHEQYF. The CDR3 bases are TGCAGTGCTAGAGTTTTAGCGGGAGGGCCCCACGAGCAGTACTTC.

This clonotype was detected only a few times. As DNA, the CDR3 is TGTGCCAGCAGCTTAACCCGCGGGGGACAAACCTACGAGCAGTACTTC. This encodes CASSLTRGGQTYEQYF. This chain joins TRBV7-9 and TRBJ2-7; TRBD2 might be the D (7 bases). From germline, CDR1 is SEHNR and CDR2 FQNEAQ (reference sequence). The ends were cut back, 2 bases at V and 2 bases at J, with 16 bases in the middle. The length of the CDR3 is 16 residues.

This clonotype has more than one count but fewer than ten. This chain uses TRBV29-1 with TRBJ2-1, with TRBD1 matching over 7 bases. The CDR3 loop spans 11 amino acids. J lost 9 bases, V lost 6 bases, and 5 bases had no gene match. In germline, CDR1 is SQVTM, CDR2 ANQGSEA. The CDR3 nucleotides read TGCAGCGTGGAGAAGGGGGCTGAGCAGTTCTTC. Protein product: CSVEKGAEQFF.

This clonotype has a handful of counts. Here the CDR3 reads CASTSGSDEQFF. The CDR3 DNA follows: TGTGCCAGCACTAGCGGGAGCGATGAGCAGTTCTTC. The chain combines TRBV27 with TRBJ2-1; 10 positions match TRBD2. With 7 bases clipped from V and 8 bases from J, the junction kept 2 bases outside the gene matches. The CDR3 has 12 amino acids. Per germline, CDR1 MNHEY and CDR2 SMNVEV (reference sequence).

The rearrangement links TRBV20-1 to TRBJ2-3, with TRBD2 matching 9 bases. The germline gives CDR1 DFQATT, CDR2 SNEGSKA (reference sequence). The CDR3 totals 16 residues. Trimming took 6 bases from V and 3 from J; bases not matched to a gene: 13. This CDR3 is CSAILSGRKVTDTQYF. In nucleotides, the CDR3 is TGCAGTGCCATTCTGAGCGGGAGGAAGGTGACAGATACGCAGTATTTT.

V gene TRBV3-1 combines with J gene TRBJ2-1; 9 positions match TRBD1. This CDR3 contains 13 residues. Trimming cost V 3 bases and J 9 bases; bases outside gene matches: 3. Germline V CDR1 and CDR2: LGHDT, YNNKEL (reference sequence). CDR3: CASSQDRGPEQFF. The DNA of the CDR3 is TGTGCCAGCAGCCAGGACAGGGGACCTGAGCAGTTCTTC.

This clonotype showed up many times. CDR3 coding DNA: TGCGCCAGCAGCTGGGGACTAGCGGGCATTCAAGAGACCCAGTACTTC. Translating gives CASSWGLAGIQETQYF. The V gene is TRBV5-1, the J gene TRBJ2-5; the match to TRBD2 covers 12 bases. Per germline, CDR1 SGHRS and CDR2 YFSETQ. Trimming removed 3 bases from V and 2 bases from J; junction bases left unmatched: 5. The CDR3 is 16 residues long.

In its sample, this clonotype was seen a few times. The gene calls are TRBV20-1 and TRBJ2-5, with D possibly TRBD2 on 7 matching bases. The V and J ends lost 5 bases and 3 bases respectively, with 16 bases between them. The CDR3 has 14 residues. Germline CDR1 and CDR2: DFQATT and SNEGSKA (reference sequence). The CDR3 DNA follows: TGCAGTGCTGGGGGGGGCAGGGGAAAAGAGACCCAGTACTTC. Its protein is CSAGGGRGKETQYF.

J is TRBJ2-7 and V is TRBV5-6, with 7 bases that match TRBD2. Unmatched junction bases numbered 9, after V lost 4 bases and J lost 2 bases. Germline lookup yields CDR1 SGHDT and CDR2 YYEEEE. The CDR3 length is 15 residues. For the CDR3, the DNA is TGTGCCAGCAGCGAGCTTGGAGCGGGGACCTACGAGCAGTACTTC. Translation gives CASSELGAGTYEQYF.

This clonotype occurred a few times. The CDR3 DNA sequence: TGTGCCAGCAGCTTAGCGGGGGACGGAAACTATGGCTACACCTTC. Protein: CASSLAGDGNYGYTF. This chain joins TRBV7-8 and TRBJ1-2; D might be TRBD1 (5 bases). This CDR3 region has 15 residues. V lost 0 bases, J lost 2 bases, and 10 bases lay in between. CDR1 SGHVS and CDR2 FQNEAQ come from the germline V gene.

The CDR3 DNA sequence: TGCGCCAGCACTCGACAGGGGGCAAAGAACACTGAAGCTTTCTTT. This sequence encodes CASTRQGAKNTEAFF. J is TRBJ1-1 and V is TRBV5-1; 10 bases are a match to TRBD1. Germline-derived CDR1 and CDR2 are SGHRS and YFSETQ. The CDR3 is 15 residues long. The V and J ends lost 6 bases and 1 base, in that order; junction bases with no gene match: 6.

The chain uses TRBV5-6 and TRBJ2-5; the D gene is possibly TRBD2 (6 bases). The germline CDR1 and CDR2 sequences are SGHDT and YYEEEE. The CDR3 runs to 14 residues. The V gene lost 0 bases and the J gene lost 3 bases, with 9 bases spanning the gap. CDR3 coding DNA: TGTGCCAGCAGCTTGGCTTCTAGCGAAGAGACCCAGTACTTC. Its protein product is CASSLASSEETQYF.